The 22 T cell receptor beta chains reported below all come from one sample, sequenced in a study of tumor-infiltrating lymphocytes in primary liver carcinoma. Unsorted whole blood yielded the blood RNA, and germline DNA was also extracted. TCR beta cDNA came from about 450 ng total RNA, primed with a constant-region primer. What produced the TCR beta libraries was three nested multiplex PCR rounds using slightly modified ARM-PCR. TRBV1-TRBV30 forward and Cbeta reverse primers drove the first two approximately 11-cycle rounds. One entry per CDR3 protein results from TCRdb running MiXCR on the multiplex PCR reads. The data show 300,000 to 350,000 distinct CDR3 sequences, more than 55% seen once. The sequencing input was peripheral blood. The source of these receptors is a woman in her twenties or thirties with primary liver carcinoma and hepatitis B virus infection.

This clonotype was detected only a few times. This sequence joins TRBV5-1 and TRBJ2-1; 11 nucleotides align to TRBD2. V was clipped by 4 bases and J by 7 bases; unmatched bases: 7. Per the germline V gene, CDR1 is SGHRS and CDR2 is YFSETQ. The CDR3 has 15 amino acids. CDR3 amino acids: CASSIAGGHSNEQFF. CDR3 bases: TGCGCCAGCAGCATAGCGGGAGGGCATTCGAATGAGCAGTTCTTC.

The chain has TRBV28 and TRBJ2-1, with 7 bases fitting TRBD2. V lost 5 bases and J lost 13; bases outside the gene matches: 26. CDR1 and CDR2 (germline): MDHEN, SYDVKM. The CDR3 length is 18 residues. CDR3 sequence (DNA): TGTGCCAGCAGTACGTCACTCAGTAGCGGGCCTCAAGGGCGCCGACAGTTCTTC. Translating it yields CASSTSLSSGPQGRRQFF.

In the case of this clonotype: This may arise from a read error, as a much more abundant clone is one base away. This rearrangement joins TRBV6-2 or TRBV6-3 to TRBJ2-1; a possible D gene is TRBD1 (5 bases). There are 15 residues in the CDR3. Germline values: CDR1 MNHEY, CDR2 SVGEGT. Trimming shortened V by 6 bases and J by 6 bases, and 18 bases separated the two germline ends. The CDR3 nucleotides are TGTGCCAGCAGCCAGGGTGTTAGTCCCCTCAATGAGCAGTTCTTC. Protein: CASSQGVSPLNEQFF.

As for this clonotype: A clone one base away is much larger, so this may be a read error. The chain is built from TRBV5-6 and TRBJ1-5, with a weak D call TRBD1 (5 bases). Germline V CDR1 and CDR2: SGHDT, YYEEEE. The CDR3 consists of 15 residues. The CDR3 DNA is TGTGTCAGCAGCCCGCAGGGAGGGAGATATCAGCCCCAGCATTTT. This codes for CVSSPQGGRYQPQHF.

The chain is built from TRBV11-2 and TRBJ2-3; D uncertain. Germline-derived CDR1 and CDR2 are SGHAT and FQNNGV. The CDR3 is 15 residues long. Deletions cut 7 bases from V and 0 bases from J, with 14 bases between. CDR3 sequence reads: CASNLILDSTDTQYF. The CDR3 DNA sequence: TGTGCCAGCAATTTAATCCTGGACAGCACAGATACGCAGTATTTT.

The chain has TRBV10-3 and TRBJ2-2; D might be TRBD1 or TRBD2, each matching 6 bases. The V and J ends lost 7 bases and 3 bases respectively, with 12 bases between them. Per germline, CDR1 ENHRY and CDR2 SYGVKD. The CDR3 is 14 residues long. The CDR3, as DNA: TGTGCCATCAATGTCGGGGGCGACACCGGGGAGCTGTTTTTT. It codes for CAINVGGDTGELFF.

This clonotype occurred many times. The chain combines TRBV6-5 with TRBJ2-6; 10 nucleotides line up with TRBD1. Germline CDR1 MNHEY, CDR2 SVGAGI. The CDR3 runs to 18 residues. After removal of 7 bases from V and 0 bases from J, the junction contained 9 bases not matched to a gene. The CDR3 region is CASTLTGTGVSGANVLTF. CDR3 sequence (DNA): TGTGCCAGCACTCTTACCGGGACAGGGGTCTCTGGGGCCAACGTCCTGACTTTC.

The V gene is TRBV11-3, the J gene TRBJ2-2; 10 bases agree with TRBD2. Trimming took 4 bases from V and 7 from J; bases not matched to a gene: 15. The length of the CDR3 is 18 residues. The germline CDR1 and CDR2 sequences are SGHNT and YENEEA. This chain's CDR3 is CASSYRFTSGTGIGELFF. In nucleotides, the CDR3 is TGTGCCAGCAGCTACAGATTCACTAGCGGGACTGGGATCGGGGAGCTGTTTTTT.

This clonotype was found many times. The V and J genes are TRBV29-1 and TRBJ1-2; 9 nucleotides agree with TRBD1. Losses at the gene ends were 3 bases for V and 5 bases for J; bases not matched to a gene: 7. The CDR3 runs 14 residues. The germline V gene has CDR1 SQVTM and CDR2 ANQGSEA. CDR3 DNA sequence: TGCAGCGTTGACGGGACAGGGAGAGGTTATGGCTACACCTTC. Translated, it gives CSVDGTGRGYGYTF.

A word on this clonotype: Possible read error: a much larger clone is one base away. The chain joins TRBV4-1 to TRBJ2-1; D may match TRBD1 or TRBD2 (6 bases each). Germline lookup yields CDR1 MGHRA and CDR2 YSYEKL. CDR3 length equals 13 residues. Trimming pared 4 bases from V and 8 bases from J, leaving 12 bases between. CDR3 nucleotide sequence: TGCGCCAGCAGCCCTTTCGGGGGCCATGAGCAGTTCTTC. Translated: CASSPFGGHEQFF.

The chain couples TRBV7-9 to TRBJ1-1; D is unresolved. Trimming pared 3 bases from V and 6 bases from J, leaving 2 bases between. The germline CDR1 and CDR2 sequences are SEHNR and FQNEAQ (reference sequence). The CDR3 has 10 residues. CDR3 in DNA: TGTGCCAGCAGCTTCCCTGAAGCTTTCTTT. Amino acid sequence: CASSFPEAFF. Using reference TRBV7-9 and TRBJ1-1 for the parts outside the CDR3, the full variable domain is DTGVSQNPRHKITKRGQNVTFRCDPISEHNRLYWYRQTLGQGPEFLTYFQNEAQLEKSRLLSDRFSAERPKGSFSTLEIQRTEQGDSAMYLCASSFPEAFFGQGTRLTVV.

Details on this clonotype: An end of the junction does not agree with germline; a read error may underlie this. This chain links TRBV6-5 with TRBJ2-7; 9 bases fit TRBD1. The germline CDR1 and CDR2 sequences are MNHEY and SVGAGI. The CDR3 has 14 residues. Here the CDR3 DNA reads TGTGCCAGCAGTGAAACAGGGGGCGCGTACGAGCGGTACTTC. Protein sequence: CASSETGGAYERYF.

The CDR3 sequence: CSAGTGGVTGANVLTF. The CDR3 DNA reads as TGCAGCGCCGGGACAGGGGGTGTTACTGGGGCCAACGTCCTGACTTTC. The rearrangement uses TRBV29-1 and TRBJ2-6; 11 bases line up with TRBD1. The CDR3 is 16 residues long. Unmatched junction bases numbered 7, after V lost 7 bases and J lost 2 bases. Germline loops: CDR1 SQVTM, CDR2 ANQGSEA.

As to this clonotype: Sequence at one end of the junction differs from germline and may be a read error. This chain links TRBV4-3 with TRBJ2-3; maybe TRBD2 (6 bases). The germline gives CDR1 LGHNA, CDR2 YSLEER. The CDR3 has 16 amino acids. CDR3 region: CVSSQGFAGTRHTQYF. The CDR3, as DNA: TGCGTCAGCAGCCAAGGTTTTGCGGGAACCAGGCATACGCAGTATTTT.

J is TRBJ2-2 and V is TRBV6-5, with D hard to call. Trimming removed 7 bases at V and 3 bases at J, with 9 bases between. The CDR3 consists of 13 residues. Germline V gene sequence: CDR1 MNHEY, CDR2 SVGAGI. The CDR3 region is CASMKHDTGELFF. The CDR3 bases are TGTGCCAGCATGAAACACGACACCGGGGAGCTGTTTTTT.

About this clonotype itself: A much larger clone differs from this one at a single base, so this may be a read error. This chain connects TRBV4-3 to TRBJ2-5; TRBD2 aligns across 8 bases. CDR1 is LGHNA and CDR2 is YSLEER in the germline V gene. The CDR3 has 15 residues. Losses at the gene ends were 5 bases for V and 5 bases for J; bases not matched to a gene: 10. CDR3 in DNA: TGCGCCAGCAGCACACTACCGGGAGGGGACGAGACCCAGTACTTC. This codes for CASSTLPGGDETQYF.

This clonotype was detected only a few times. The chain couples TRBV28 to TRBJ1-5, with TRBD1 as a possible D gene (5 bases). CDR3 length: 14 residues. V lost 11 bases and J 4 bases, leaving 18 bases between the germline ends. Germline V gene data show CDR1 as MDHEN and CDR2 as SYDVKM. The CDR3, as DNA: TGTGCCTGGGGAGCAGGTCGGGGGAATCAGCCCCAGCATTTT. It codes for CAWGAGRGNQPQHF. Filled out from reference TRBV28 and TRBJ1-5, the complete variable domain reads DVKVTQSSRYLVKRTGEKVFLECVQDMDHENMFWYRQDPGLGLRLIYFSYDVKMKEKGDIPEGYSVSREKKERFSLILESASTNQTSMYLCAWGAGRGNQPQHFGDGTRLSIL.

This clonotype turned up a few times. Relative to the germline gene, one junction end is altered; a read error may explain this. The CDR3 sequence: CNVEGDPRPPGPSLETQYF. The CDR3 DNA sequence: TGCAACGTTGAAGGGGATCCGCGCCCACCGGGCCCGAGTCTAGAGACCCAGTACTTC. V is TRBV29-1 and J is TRBJ2-5; D may be TRBD1 (5 bases). Germline CDR1 is SQVTM and CDR2 is ANQGSEA. This CDR3 region has 19 residues.

A word on this clonotype: One base away lies a much larger clone, so this may be a sequencing read error. The chain recombines TRBV6-8 with TRBJ2-3; 9 bases fit TRBD1. Germline V lookup: CDR1 MNHGY, CDR2 SAAAGT. The CDR3 has 13 residues. The CDR3 here is CTNPGQGQDTQYF. DNA for the CDR3: TGTACCAACCCAGGACAGGGGCAAGATACGCAGTATTTT.

On this clonotype: A much larger clone is a single base away; this may be a read error. The chain employs TRBV30 and TRBJ2-7; 7 bases map to TRBD1. The germline gives CDR1 GTSNPN, CDR2 SVGIG (reference sequence). CDR3 length: 14 amino acids. V was pared by 6 bases and J by 1 base, with 9 bases of the junction left unmatched. CDR3 coding DNA: TGTGCCTGTTCCTCACGGGGACAGTCCTACGAGCAGTACTTC. This encodes CACSSRGQSYEQYF.

As for this clonotype: This could be a read error, since a much larger clone is one nucleotide away. The V call is TRBV12-3 or TRBV12-4, the J call TRBJ1-1; no clear D. This CDR3 spans 13 amino acids. The CDR3 sequence is CASSFRTNTDAFF. The CDR3 nucleotides read TGTGCCAGCAGTTTCCGGACGAACACTGATGCTTTCTTT.

This chain connects TRBV30 to TRBJ1-5; no reliable D call. Germline V gene data show CDR1 as GTSNPN and CDR2 as SVGIG (reference sequence). CDR3 length: 13 amino acids. The V gene lost 1 base and the J gene lost 2 bases, with 6 bases spanning the gap. CDR3 in amino acids: CAWSGQGNQPQHF. CDR3 nucleotide sequence: TGTGCCTGGAGTGGACAAGGCAATCAGCCCCAGCATTTT.